The 30 T cell receptor beta chains presented below share a single source sample, sequenced in a study of cytomegalovirus exposure and HLA in healthy donors. A multiplex PCR was run with 60 Vbeta primers and 13 Jbeta primers. The data were produced by immunoSEQ multiplex PCR, yet TCRdb's version contains in-frame clones alone and is incomplete. The sample comprises under 150,000 clones, 70% to 85% of which are singletons, and around 1.7% rests with the top ten. Sequencing was performed on PBMCs. Receptors originate from a boy aged 5 to 17 in good health and CMV-seronegative.

This rearrangement joins TRBV30 to TRBJ1-5; TRBD1 matches 8 bases. There are 15 residues in the CDR3. V was pared by 2 bases and J by 4 bases, with 7 bases of the junction left unmatched. Germline V CDR1 and CDR2: GTSNPN, SVGIG (reference sequence). CDR3 DNA: TGTGCCTGGAGTCCACTAGGACAGGGTAATCAGCCCCAGCATTTT. Translating gives CAWSPLGQGNQPQHF.

This clone was counted once. The V gene is TRBV29-1, the J gene TRBJ2-3, with D perhaps matching TRBD2 (6 bases). Germline V CDR1 and CDR2: SQVTM, ANQGSEA. V lost 1 base and J 6 bases, leaving 17 bases between the germline ends. This CDR3 region has 15 residues. The chain's CDR3 is CSVEGGDRGVDTQYF. The DNA of the CDR3 is TGCAGCGTTGAAGGGGGGGACCGTGGGGTGGATACGCAGTATTTT.

The genes are TRBV7-2 and TRBJ1-5; no clear D. This CDR3 is 14 amino acids long. CDR1 is SGHTA and CDR2 is FQGNSA in the germline V gene. Trimming took off 5 bases at V and 2 bases at J, with 10 bases between the two ends. This CDR3 reads CASSLLEGNQPQHF. The CDR3 coding sequence is TGTGCCAGCAGCCTCCTGGAGGGCAATCAGCCCCAGCATTTT. Filled out from reference TRBV7-2 and TRBJ1-5, the complete variable domain reads GAGVSQSPSNKVTEKGKDVELRCDPISGHTALYWYRQSLGQGLEFLIYFQGNSAPDKSGLPSDRFSAERTGGSVSTLTIQRTQQEDSAVYLCASSLLEGNQPQHFGDGTRLSIL.

This clone has a single count. V is TRBV29-1 and J is TRBJ2-1; the match to TRBD2 covers 11 bases. This CDR3 is 14 amino acids long. V was clipped by 1 base and J by 9 bases; unmatched bases: 5. Germline CDR1 SQVTM, CDR2 ANQGSEA. The CDR3 loop reads CSVEVTSGSGEQFF. The CDR3 nucleotides are TGCAGCGTTGAAGTAACTAGCGGGAGCGGTGAGCAGTTCTTC.

The rearrangement joins TRBV13 to TRBJ2-7, with TRBD2 identical over 11 bases. The CDR3 consists of 16 residues. Trimming took 4 bases from V and 5 from J; bases not matched to a gene: 10. Germline CDR1 reads PRHDT; CDR2 reads FYEKMQ (reference sequence). The CDR3 DNA sequence: TGTGCCAGCAGCTCACCAACTAGCGGGAGAACTAACGAGCAGTACTTC. Protein sequence: CASSSPTSGRTNEQYF.

The chain combines TRBV7-2 with TRBJ2-1; 10 bases are a match to TRBD1. Trimming removed 1 base from V and 6 bases from J; junction bases left unmatched: 3. The germline V gene has CDR1 SGHTA and CDR2 FQGNSA. This CDR3 spans 15 amino acids. This CDR3 is CASSLGQGAINEQFF. CDR3 DNA: TGTGCCAGCAGCTTAGGACAGGGGGCTATCAATGAGCAGTTCTTC.

This sequence joins TRBV30 and TRBJ2-1; 9 bases agree with TRBD2. Germline values: CDR1 GTSNPN, CDR2 SVGIG (reference sequence). J gave up 8 bases and V 2 bases, and 13 bases lay outside the gene matches. The CDR3 has 16 amino acids. Here the CDR3 reads CAWSLTLAGAGDEQFF. The CDR3 DNA follows: TGTGCCTGGAGTCTGACTTTAGCGGGAGCAGGGGATGAGCAGTTCTTC.

The chain has TRBV7-7 and TRBJ2-5; TRBD2 agrees at 7 bases. CDR1 and CDR2 (germline): SSHAT, FNYEAQ (reference sequence). Unmatched junction bases numbered 4, after V lost 5 bases and J lost 4 bases. The CDR3 is 13 amino acids. The CDR3 reads CASSRGEGETQYF. CDR3 nucleotide sequence: TGTGCCAGCAGCCGGGGGGAGGGAGAGACCCAGTACTTC.

The chain recombines TRBV7-9 with TRBJ1-1; no reliable D call. Germline V gene data show CDR1 as SEHNR and CDR2 as FQNEAQ (reference sequence). With 5 bases removed from V and 2 bases from J, the gap between germline ends came to 6 bases. This CDR3 has 12 residues. The DNA for the CDR3 is TGTGCCAGCAGCGCCAGAAACACTGAAGCTTTCTTT. The encoded protein is CASSARNTEAFF.

J is TRBJ1-1 and V is TRBV27; D call uncertain. Between the trimmed V and J ends, which lost 3 bases and 0 bases, there was a span of 8 bases. The CDR3 consists of 14 residues. Germline CDR1 and CDR2: MNHEY and SMNVEV (reference sequence). The DNA of the CDR3 is TGTGCCAGCAGTTTTCGAGGGCTGAACACTGAAGCTTTCTTT. Translating gives CASSFRGLNTEAFF.

This clone was seen only a few times. This chain links TRBV4-1 with TRBJ1-5; a possible D gene is TRBD1 (6 bases). This CDR3 is 14 amino acids long. V lost 5 bases, J lost 4 bases, and 12 bases lay in between. Germline loops: CDR1 MGHRA, CDR2 YSYEKL. The CDR3 DNA reads as TGCGCCAGCAGCTACAGGGTGAAGAATCAGCCCCAGCATTTT. Amino acids: CASSYRVKNQPQHF.

The chain carries TRBV6-1 and TRBJ1-3; TRBD1 matches at 9 bases. V shed 5 bases, J shed 4 bases, and the junction held 6 bases outside the gene matches. Germline assignment: CDR1 MNHNS and CDR2 SASEGT. CDR3 length: 15 residues. CDR3 DNA sequence: TGTGCCAGCAGTTCCGGACAGGGGAACGGAAACACCATATATTTT. It specifies CASSSGQGNGNTIYF.

This clone was seen only once. This chain links TRBV6-1 with TRBJ2-7, with 11 bases that match TRBD1. J lost 4 bases, V lost 4 bases, and 6 bases had no gene match. CDR1 and CDR2 from the germline V gene are MNHNS and SASEGT. The length of the CDR3 is 15 residues. CDR3 nucleotides: TGTGCCAGCAGTGTTGGGGGGGACAGGGGGTACGAGCAGTACTTC. Translation: CASSVGGDRGYEQYF.

This clone was counted a single time. V and J are TRBV5-1 and TRBJ2-7, with D tentatively TRBD2 (5 bases). V lost 8 bases, J lost 0 bases, and 15 bases lay in between. Germline-derived CDR1 and CDR2 are SGHRS and YFSETQ. The CDR3 covers 14 residues. The CDR3 loop is CASMTRTSSYEQYF. The DNA of the CDR3 is TGCGCCAGTATGACACGGACTTCCTCCTACGAGCAGTACTTC.

The chain has TRBV7-8 and TRBJ2-7, with D possibly being TRBD1 (6 bases). CDR1 is SGHVS, CDR2 FQNEAQ, per germline. The length of the CDR3 is 14 residues. V was cut by 3 bases and J by 4 bases, with 13 bases left in between. This CDR3 reads CASSFGTPRYEQYF. Written as DNA, the CDR3 is TGTGCCAGCAGCTTCGGGACACCCCGTTACGAGCAGTACTTC.

This chain joins TRBV5-1 and TRBJ1-1, with 7 bases that match TRBD1. With V trimmed by 4 bases and J by 3 bases, 6 bases remained unmatched. Germline CDR1 is SGHRS and CDR2 is YFSETQ. This CDR3 has 14 residues. The CDR3 nucleotides read TGCGCCAGCAGCAGAGCCGGGACAGACACTGAAGCTTTCTTT. Protein sequence: CASSRAGTDTEAFF.

The chain combines TRBV19 with TRBJ1-2, with 7 bases lining up with TRBD1. Germline V gene data show CDR1 as LNHDA and CDR2 as SQIVND (reference sequence). This CDR3 region has 13 residues. V was clipped by 7 bases and J by 7 bases; unmatched bases: 9. CDR3 DNA: TGTGCCAGTATTTCCCGGGACAGATCTGGCTACACCTTC. Translating it yields CASISRDRSGYTF.

This clone was observed a handful of times. This chain uses TRBV10-3 with TRBJ2-7; D is perhaps TRBD2 (6 bases). CDR3 length: 11 residues. CDR1 ENHRY and CDR2 SYGVKD come from the germline V gene. Deletions cut 8 bases from V and 2 bases from J, with 7 bases between. Here the CDR3 reads CAIGGTYEQYF. The DNA of the CDR3 is TGTGCCATCGGCGGGACCTACGAGCAGTACTTC.

This clone was detected a few times. J is TRBJ1-4 and V is TRBV14; TRBD1 might be the D (6 bases). V was clipped by 1 base and J by 7 bases, with 13 bases between them. The CDR3 totals 15 residues. Germline V lookup: CDR1 SGHDN, CDR2 FVKESK. CDR3 in amino acids: CASSQVRGLGEKLFF. DNA for the CDR3: TGTGCCAGCAGCCAAGTAAGGGGGTTAGGTGAAAAACTGTTTTTT.

The chain is built from TRBV5-4 and TRBJ1-4; perhaps TRBD1 as D (5 bases). Germline V CDR1 and CDR2: SGHNT, YYREEE (reference sequence). This CDR3 spans 14 amino acids. Trimming cost V 0 bases and J 8 bases, with 11 bases left between them. The CDR3 region is CASSLGGVGEKLFF. The CDR3 bases are TGTGCCAGCAGCTTGGGGGGGGTCGGGGAAAAACTGTTTTTT.

CDR3 amino acids: CAWSVLYNEQFF. The CDR3 bases are TGTGCCTGGAGTGTACTTTACAATGAGCAGTTCTTC. The chain carries TRBV30 and TRBJ2-1; D is ambiguous. The CDR3 is 12 residues long. CDR1 is GTSNPN, CDR2 SVGIG, per germline (reference sequence). V lost 0 bases to trimming and J lost 4 bases, with 4 bases between them.

The chain is built from TRBV7-2 and TRBJ2-3; 8 bases are shared with TRBD2. Germline assignment: CDR1 SGHTA and CDR2 FQGNSA. After removal of 5 bases from V and 8 bases from J, the junction contained 3 bases not matched to a gene. The CDR3 contains 12 residues. The CDR3 coding sequence is TGTGCCAGCAGCACTAGCGGAAGTACGCAGTATTTT. It codes for CASSTSGSTQYF.

The chain carries TRBV27 and TRBJ1-2, with TRBD1 matching 8 bases. After removal of 6 bases from V and 4 bases from J, the junction contained 4 bases not matched to a gene. CDR3 length: 13 amino acids. CDR1 MNHEY and CDR2 SMNVEV come from the germline V gene (reference sequence). This chain's CDR3 is CASSSDRVYGYTF. The CDR3 nucleotides are TGTGCCAGCAGCTCGGACAGGGTCTATGGCTACACCTTC.

The chain couples TRBV7-2 to TRBJ2-2; perhaps TRBD2 as D (7 bases). Germline V gene lookup returns CDR1 SGHTA and CDR2 FQGNSA. V lost 1 base and J 6 bases, leaving 15 bases between the germline ends. The CDR3 runs to 16 residues. The CDR3, as DNA: TGTGCCAGCAGCTTAGGGGGAGGGGGTTTCGCCGGGGAGCTGTTTTTT. Its translation: CASSLGGGGFAGELFF.

The CDR3 DNA sequence: TGTGCCAGCAGCAAGGGACTAGCGGGGGGTAAGAGCTCCTACAATGAGCAGTTCTTC. Translation: CASSKGLAGGKSSYNEQFF. The chain combines TRBV5-4 with TRBJ2-1; 15 nucleotides agree with TRBD2. This CDR3 spans 19 amino acids. V lost 4 bases, J lost 0 bases, and 8 bases stayed unmatched. CDR1 SGHNT and CDR2 YYREEE come from the germline V gene (reference sequence).

V and J are TRBV27 and TRBJ1-2, with TRBD1 as a possible D gene (5 bases). This CDR3 has 14 amino acids. Trimming left V 3 bases short and J 4 bases short, with 12 bases between. Per germline, CDR1 MNHEY and CDR2 SMNVEV (reference sequence). The CDR3 protein is CASSFQGEGYGYTF. The CDR3 nucleotides read TGTGCCAGCAGTTTCCAAGGGGAAGGCTATGGCTACACCTTC.

V is TRBV6-5 and J is TRBJ2-2; the D gene is possibly TRBD2 (5 bases). The CDR3 contains 14 residues. Germline V gene sequence: CDR1 MNHEY, CDR2 SVGAGI. With 2 bases removed from V and 7 bases from J, the gap between germline ends came to 11 bases. DNA for the CDR3: TGTGCCAGCAGTTACGGAGCGGAGAGCGGGGAGCTGTTTTTT. Translated, it gives CASSYGAESGELFF.

This clone was counted once. This chain uses TRBV4-1 with TRBJ2-5; D unresolved. The V end was cut by 0 bases, the J end by 5 bases, with 10 bases between. Germline V gene lookup returns CDR1 MGHRA and CDR2 YSYEKL. The CDR3 is 14 residues long. This chain's CDR3 is CASSQDLGMETQYF. CDR3 nucleotides: TGCGCCAGCAGCCAAGATCTGGGCATGGAGACCCAGTACTTC.

The V and J genes are TRBV2 and TRBJ2-2, with TRBD2 identical over 7 bases. J was trimmed by 7 bases and V by 2 bases; bases with no gene match: 4. Germline V gene lookup returns CDR1 SNHLY and CDR2 FYNNEI. This CDR3 has 14 residues. CDR3 in amino acids: CASSEWRENGELFF. The DNA for the CDR3 is TGTGCCAGCAGTGAATGGCGGGAGAACGGGGAGCTGTTTTTT.

This clone was recorded a few times. The chain combines TRBV15 with TRBJ1-4; D is perhaps TRBD1 (5 bases). Trimming left V 0 bases short and J 6 bases short, with 8 bases between. This CDR3 is built from 14 residues. The V gene's germline CDR1 is LNHNV and CDR2 YYDKDF (reference sequence). The CDR3 spells CATSRDAGDEKLFF. The DNA for the CDR3 is TGTGCCACCAGCAGAGATGCGGGGGATGAAAAACTGTTTTTT.